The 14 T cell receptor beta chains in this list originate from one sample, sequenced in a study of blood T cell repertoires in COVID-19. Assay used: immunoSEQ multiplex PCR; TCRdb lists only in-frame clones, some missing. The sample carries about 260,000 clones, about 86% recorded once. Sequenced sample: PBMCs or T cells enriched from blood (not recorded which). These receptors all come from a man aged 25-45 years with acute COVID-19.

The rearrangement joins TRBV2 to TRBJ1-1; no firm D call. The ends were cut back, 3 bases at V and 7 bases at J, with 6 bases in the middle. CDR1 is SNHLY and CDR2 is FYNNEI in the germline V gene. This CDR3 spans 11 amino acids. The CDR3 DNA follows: TGTGCCAGCAGTGACAGATATGAAGCTTTCTTT. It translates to CASSDRYEAFF.

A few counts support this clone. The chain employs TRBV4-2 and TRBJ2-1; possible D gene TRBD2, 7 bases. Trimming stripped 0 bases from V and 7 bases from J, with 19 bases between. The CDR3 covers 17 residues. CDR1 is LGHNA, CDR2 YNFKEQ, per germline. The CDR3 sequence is CASSQDRGTTPFNEQFF. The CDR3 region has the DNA TGTGCCAGCAGCCAAGATAGGGGGACTACTCCTTTTAATGAGCAGTTCTTC.

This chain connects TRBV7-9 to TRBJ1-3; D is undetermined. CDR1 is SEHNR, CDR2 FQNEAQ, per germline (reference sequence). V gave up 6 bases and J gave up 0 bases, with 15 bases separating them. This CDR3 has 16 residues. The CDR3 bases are TGTGCCAGCAGTCCTGAAGACGGGTTCTCTGGAAACACCATATATTTT. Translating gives CASSPEDGFSGNTIYF.

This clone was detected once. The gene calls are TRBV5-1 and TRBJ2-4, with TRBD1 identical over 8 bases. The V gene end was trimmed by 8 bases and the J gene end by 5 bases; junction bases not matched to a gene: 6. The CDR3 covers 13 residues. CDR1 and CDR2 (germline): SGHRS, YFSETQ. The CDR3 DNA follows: TGCGCCAGTGCCGACAGGGGACAAAACATTCAGTACTTC. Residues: CASADRGQNIQYF.

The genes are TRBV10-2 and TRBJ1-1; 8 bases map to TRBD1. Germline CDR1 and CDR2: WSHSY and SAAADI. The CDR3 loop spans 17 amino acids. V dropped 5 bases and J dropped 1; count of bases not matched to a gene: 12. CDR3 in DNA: TGCGCCAGCAGTCGGCAGGGGGCGCGGTCGGCGAACACTGAAGCTTTCTTT. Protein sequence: CASSRQGARSANTEAFF.

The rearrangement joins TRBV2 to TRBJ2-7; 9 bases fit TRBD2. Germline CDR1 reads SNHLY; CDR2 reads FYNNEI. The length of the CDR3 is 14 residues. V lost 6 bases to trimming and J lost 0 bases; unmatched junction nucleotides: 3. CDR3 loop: CASSLAGTSYEQYV. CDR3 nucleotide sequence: TGTGCCAGCAGCCTAGCGGGGACCTCCTACGAGCAGTACGTC.

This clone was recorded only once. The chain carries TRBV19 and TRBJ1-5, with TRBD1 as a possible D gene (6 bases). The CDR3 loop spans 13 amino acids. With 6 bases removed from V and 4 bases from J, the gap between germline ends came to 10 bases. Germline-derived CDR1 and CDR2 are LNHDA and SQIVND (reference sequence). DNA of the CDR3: TGTGCCAGTAGCCCAGGGGCAAATCAGCCCCAGCATTTT. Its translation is CASSPGANQPQHF.

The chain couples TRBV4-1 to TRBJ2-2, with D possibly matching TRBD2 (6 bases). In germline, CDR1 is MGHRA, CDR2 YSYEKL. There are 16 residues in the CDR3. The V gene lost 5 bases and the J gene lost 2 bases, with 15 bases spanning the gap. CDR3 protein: CASSMRDSTNTGELFF. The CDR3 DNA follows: TGCGCCAGCAGCATGCGGGACTCCACTAACACCGGGGAGCTGTTTTTT.

The CDR3 DNA follows: TGTGCCAGCGGCACAGTTTATGGCTACACCTTC. Amino acids: CASGTVYGYTF. The chain couples TRBV28 to TRBJ1-2; no reliable D call. Germline CDR1 MDHEN, CDR2 SYDVKM. Trimming cost V 8 bases and J 5 bases, with 9 bases left between them. This CDR3 contains 11 residues.

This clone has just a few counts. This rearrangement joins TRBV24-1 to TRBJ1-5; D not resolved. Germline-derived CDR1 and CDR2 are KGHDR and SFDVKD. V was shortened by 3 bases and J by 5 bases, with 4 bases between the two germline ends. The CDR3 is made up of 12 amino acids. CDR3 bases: TGTGCCACCAGTGATGGCCATCAGCCCCAGCATTTT. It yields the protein CATSDGHQPQHF.

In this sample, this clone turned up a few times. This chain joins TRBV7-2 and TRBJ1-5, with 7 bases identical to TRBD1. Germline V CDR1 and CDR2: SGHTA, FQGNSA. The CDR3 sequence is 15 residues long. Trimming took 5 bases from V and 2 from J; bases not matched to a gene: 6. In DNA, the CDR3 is TGTGCCAGCAGCGCATACAGGGGTGGCAATCAGCCCCAGCATTTT. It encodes CASSAYRGGNQPQHF.

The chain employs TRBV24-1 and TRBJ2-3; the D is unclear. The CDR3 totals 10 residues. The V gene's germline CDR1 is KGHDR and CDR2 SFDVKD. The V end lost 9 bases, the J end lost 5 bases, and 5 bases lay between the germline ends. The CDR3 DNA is TGTGCCACCGGGCGAGATACGCAGTATTTT. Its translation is CATGRDTQYF.

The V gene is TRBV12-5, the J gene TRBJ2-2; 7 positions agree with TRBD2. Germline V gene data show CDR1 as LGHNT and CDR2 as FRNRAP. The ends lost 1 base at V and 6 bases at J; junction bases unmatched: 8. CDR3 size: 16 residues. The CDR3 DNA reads TGTGCTAGTGGTTTGGGGGAGGGGATACGGGCCGGGGAGCTGTTTTTT. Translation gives CASGLGEGIRAGELFF.

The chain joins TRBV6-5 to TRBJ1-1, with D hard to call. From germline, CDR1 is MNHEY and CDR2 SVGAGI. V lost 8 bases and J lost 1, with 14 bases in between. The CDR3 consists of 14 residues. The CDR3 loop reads CASQLSGSNTEAFF. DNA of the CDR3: TGTGCCAGCCAGCTGAGCGGTTCGAACACTGAAGCTTTCTTT.